The table lists the clone carrying this TCR beta chain with a few counts. Its antigen is unidentified. This sample stems from a study of spatial heterogeneity in lung cancer. On the study more broadly: Detection consistently yielded more beta chains than alpha chains. Overall study results and limits: Resection blood, more than follow-up blood, showed ubiquitous expanded tumor TCRs.

The time point denotes: sample taken at primary tumor resection. Whole RNA obtained from tumor, nontumor lung or frozen PBMC underwent sequencing without sorting. TCRdb re-analysed the 5' RACE reads in MiXCR, keeping a single row per CDR3 protein. The sample yields almost 75,000 distinct CDR3 sequences, about an eighth seen once. Sequencing used PBMCs, obtained at surgery. The TCR sequence derives from a male donor with early-stage non-small cell lung cancer.

The CDR3 nucleotides read TGTGCCAGCAGCTTAGCCCTGGGACGTACTAATGAAAAACTGTTTTTT. It codes for CASSLALGRTNEKLFF. The chain links TRBV7-2 to TRBJ1-4; D is perhaps TRBD1 (5 bases). Per germline, CDR1 SGHTA and CDR2 FQGNSA. V shed 0 bases and J shed 2 bases, with 10 bases lying between them. The CDR3 length is 16 residues.